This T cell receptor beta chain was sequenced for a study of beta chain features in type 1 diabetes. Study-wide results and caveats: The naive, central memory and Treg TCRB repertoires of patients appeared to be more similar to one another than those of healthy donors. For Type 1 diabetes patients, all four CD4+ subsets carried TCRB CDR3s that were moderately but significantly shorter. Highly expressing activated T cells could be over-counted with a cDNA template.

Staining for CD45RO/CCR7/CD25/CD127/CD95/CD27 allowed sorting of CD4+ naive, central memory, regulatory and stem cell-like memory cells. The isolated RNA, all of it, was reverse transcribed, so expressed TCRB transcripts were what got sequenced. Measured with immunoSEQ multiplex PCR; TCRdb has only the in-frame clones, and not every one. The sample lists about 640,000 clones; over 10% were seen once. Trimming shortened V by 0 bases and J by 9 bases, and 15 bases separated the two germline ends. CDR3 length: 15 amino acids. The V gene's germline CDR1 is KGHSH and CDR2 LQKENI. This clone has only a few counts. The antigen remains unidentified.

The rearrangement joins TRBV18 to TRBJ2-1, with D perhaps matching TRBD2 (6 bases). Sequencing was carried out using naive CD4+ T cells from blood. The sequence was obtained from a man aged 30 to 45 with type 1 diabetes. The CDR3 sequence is CASSPPERGRTEQFF. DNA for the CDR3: TGTGCCAGCTCACCACCAGAACGGGGGAGAACTGAGCAGTTCTTC.